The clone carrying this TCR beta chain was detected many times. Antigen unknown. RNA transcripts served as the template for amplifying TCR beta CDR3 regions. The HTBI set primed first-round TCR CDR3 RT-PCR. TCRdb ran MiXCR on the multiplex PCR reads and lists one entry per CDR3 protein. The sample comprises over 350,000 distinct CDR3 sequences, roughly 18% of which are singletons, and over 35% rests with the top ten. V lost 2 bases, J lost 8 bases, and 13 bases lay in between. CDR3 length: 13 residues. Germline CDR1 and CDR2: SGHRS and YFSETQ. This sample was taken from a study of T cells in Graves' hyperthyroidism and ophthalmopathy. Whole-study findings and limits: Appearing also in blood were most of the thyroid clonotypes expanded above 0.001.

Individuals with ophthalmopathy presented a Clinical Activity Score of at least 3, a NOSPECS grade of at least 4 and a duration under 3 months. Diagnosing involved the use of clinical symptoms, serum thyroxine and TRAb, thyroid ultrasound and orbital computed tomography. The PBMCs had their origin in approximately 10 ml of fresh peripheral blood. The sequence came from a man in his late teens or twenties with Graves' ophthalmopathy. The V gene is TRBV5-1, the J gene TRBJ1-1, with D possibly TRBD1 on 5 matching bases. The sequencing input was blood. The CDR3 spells CASSLLRWDEAFF. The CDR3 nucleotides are TGCGCCAGCAGCTTACTCCGGTGGGACGAAGCTTTCTTT.